These 30 T cell receptor beta chains were sequenced from one sample in a study of blood T cell repertoires in COVID-19. Sequencing used immunoSEQ multiplex PCR; TCRdb keeps in-frame clones, though not all of them. The data contain around 170,000 clones, around 84% of them singletons. The sequencing sample was made of peripheral blood. The source is a middle-aged man with active or convalescent COVID-19.

V and J are TRBV2 and TRBJ2-3, with 7 bases fitting TRBD1. The length of the CDR3 is 13 residues. The germline V gene encodes CDR1 SNHLY and CDR2 FYNNEI. Unmatched junction bases numbered 3, after V lost 7 bases and J lost 2 bases. The DNA for the CDR3 is TGTGCCAGCACTAGGGGGCCCACAGATACGCAGTATTTT. Translating it yields CASTRGPTDTQYF.

This clone was found once. The chain has TRBV11-3 and TRBJ2-1; the D gene is possibly TRBD2 (5 bases). Deletions cut 0 bases from V and 4 bases from J, with 13 bases between. Looked up from germline, CDR1 is SGHNT and CDR2 is YENEEA. CDR3 size: 16 residues. The CDR3 DNA reads TGTGCCAGCAGCTTAGATGGTGGGAGAACGTACAATGAGCAGTTCTTC. This gives the protein CASSLDGGRTYNEQFF.

CDR3: CATSREGPSYNEQFF. Here the CDR3 DNA reads TGTGCCACCAGTCGGGAGGGCCCGAGCTACAATGAGCAGTTCTTC. V usage is TRBV24-1 and J usage is TRBJ2-1; 8 bases fit TRBD2. After removal of 6 bases from V and 3 bases from J, the junction contained 6 bases not matched to a gene. In germline, CDR1 is KGHDR, CDR2 SFDVKD. CDR3 length: 15 amino acids.

The V call is TRBV12-3 or TRBV12-4, the J call TRBJ2-3, with TRBD2 matching 8 bases. The CDR3 length is 13 residues. Trimming at V came to 6 bases and at J to 6 bases, leaving 5 bases not matched to a gene. The CDR3 DNA is TGTGCCAGCAGGGGACTAGTATGGGATACGCAGTATTTT. This sequence encodes CASRGLVWDTQYF.

The rearrangement uses TRBV24-1 and TRBJ2-1; D may be TRBD1 (8 bases). V was shortened by 4 bases and J by 7 bases, with 19 bases between the two germline ends. The CDR3 is 16 residues long. Germline loops: CDR1 KGHDR, CDR2 SFDVKD. CDR3 loop: CATSDRHIQGGNEQFF. The CDR3 nucleotides read TGTGCCACCAGTGACCGCCACATACAGGGGGGGAATGAGCAGTTCTTC.

CDR3 region: CASSPIRSTGELFF. CDR3 DNA sequence: TGTGCCAGCAGTCCAATTAGATCCACCGGGGAGCTGTTTTTT. The V gene is TRBV28, the J gene TRBJ2-2; no firm D call. The CDR3 is 14 amino acids. V gave up 5 bases and J gave up 4 bases, with 11 bases separating them. The V gene's germline CDR1 is MDHEN and CDR2 SYDVKM.

The J gene is TRBJ2-5, the V gene TRBV28; 9 positions agree with TRBD1. The CDR3 is 15 residues long. Germline CDR1 MDHEN, CDR2 SYDVKM. The V gene end was trimmed by 5 bases and the J gene end by 2 bases; junction bases not matched to a gene: 6. This CDR3 is CASSMPGQGQETQYF. Written as DNA, the CDR3 is TGTGCCAGCAGTATGCCGGGACAGGGACAAGAGACCCAGTACTTC.

The V and J genes are TRBV7-2 and TRBJ2-7; 7 positions agree with TRBD1. The CDR3 contains 14 residues. V was clipped by 5 bases and J by 1 base; unmatched bases: 5. Looked up from germline, CDR1 is SGHTA and CDR2 is FQGNSA. CDR3 nucleotides: TGTGCCAGCAGCGCCGGGACAGCATCCTACGAGCAGTACTTC. Its protein is CASSAGTASYEQYF.

The chain combines TRBV5-1 with TRBJ2-1, with 9 bases aligning to TRBD1. Trimming cost V 4 bases and J 0 bases; bases outside gene matches: 5. The germline V gene has CDR1 SGHRS and CDR2 YFSETQ. The CDR3 extends over 16 amino acids. CDR3 amino acids: CASSTQGASSYNEQFF. For the CDR3, the DNA is TGCGCCAGCAGCACACAGGGGGCGAGCTCCTACAATGAGCAGTTCTTC. Complete variable domain (other parts from reference TRBV5-1 and TRBJ2-1): KAGVTQTPRYLIKTRGQQVTLSCSPISGHRSVSWYQQTPGQGLQFLFEYFSETQRNKGNFPGRFSGRQFSNSRSEMNVSTLELGDSALYLCASSTQGASSYNEQFFGPGTRLTVL.

This chain uses TRBV19 with TRBJ2-1, with 7 bases identical to TRBD2. Germline CDR1 is LNHDA and CDR2 is SQIVND (reference sequence). CDR3 length: 16 amino acids. V was pared by 7 bases and J by 0 bases, with 9 bases of the junction left unmatched. CDR3 nucleotide sequence: TGTGCCAGTAAAACCATAGCGGGTAGCTCCTACAATGAGCAGTTCTTC. Its translation is CASKTIAGSSYNEQFF.

The chain carries TRBV13 and TRBJ2-4, with unresolved D. The V end was cut by 8 bases, the J end by 2 bases, with 10 bases between. Germline CDR1 PRHDT, CDR2 FYEKMQ (reference sequence). The CDR3 length is 13 residues. The CDR3 nucleotides are TGTGCCAGCGGTCTAACCACCAAAAACATTCAGTACTTC. Amino acid sequence: CASGLTTKNIQYF.

The V and J genes are TRBV5-1 and TRBJ1-4; no clear D gene. This CDR3 region has 16 residues. CDR1 and CDR2 from the germline V gene are SGHRS and YFSETQ. Trimming stripped 0 bases from V and 0 bases from J, with 9 bases between. CDR3: CASSLASSATNEKLFF. CDR3 nucleotide sequence: TGCGCCAGCAGCTTGGCGAGCAGCGCAACTAATGAAAAACTGTTTTTT.

The chain uses TRBV10-2 and TRBJ1-3; 8 bases are a match to TRBD1. Trimming at V came to 2 bases and at J to 0 bases, leaving 3 bases not matched to a gene. CDR1 and CDR2 (germline): WSHSY, SAAADI. The CDR3 sequence is 16 residues long. CDR3 DNA sequence: TGCGCCAGCAGTGAGACAGGGGGTTACTCTGGAAACACCATATATTTT. This gives the protein CASSETGGYSGNTIYF.

V usage is TRBV7-8 and J usage is TRBJ2-3; 9 bases match TRBD2. The germline V gene encodes CDR1 SGHVS and CDR2 FQNEAQ. J was trimmed by 6 bases and V by 1 base; bases with no gene match: 5. The CDR3 totals 15 residues. In DNA, the CDR3 is TGTGCCAGCAGCTTAGTAGCGGGAGAGGTGGATACGCAGTATTTT. Its protein product is CASSLVAGEVDTQYF.

The J gene is TRBJ2-4, the V gene TRBV6-1, with D possibly matching TRBD1 (5 bases). The CDR3 is 12 residues long. CDR1 is MNHNS and CDR2 is SASEGT in the germline V gene. Trimming removed 2 bases at V and 6 bases at J, with 5 bases between. CDR3 region: CASSETGNIQYF. In nucleotides, the CDR3 is TGTGCCAGCAGTGAAACAGGAAACATTCAGTACTTC.

The chain links TRBV3-1 (or the pseudogene TRBV3-2) to TRBJ2-2, with D possibly matching TRBD2 (5 bases). This CDR3 contains 15 residues. Trimming left V 2 bases short and J 6 bases short, with 13 bases between. Germline V gene data show CDR1 as LGHDT and CDR2 as YNNKEL (reference sequence). CDR3 protein: CASSQRPGLPGELFF. The CDR3, as DNA: TGTGCCAGCAGCCAAAGGCCAGGACTCCCCGGGGAGCTGTTTTTT.

This chain joins TRBV7-3 and TRBJ2-3; 10 nucleotides align to TRBD2. CDR3 size: 16 residues. V was pared by 5 bases and J by 4 bases, with 9 bases of the junction left unmatched. The germline V gene has CDR1 SGHTA and CDR2 FQGTGA. CDR3: CASSRGSGGASDTQYF. As DNA, the CDR3 is TGTGCCAGCAGCCGAGGCAGCGGGGGGGCTTCAGATACGCAGTATTTT. Based on the CDR3 plus reference TRBV7-3 and TRBJ2-3, the full variable domain is GAGVSQTPSNKVTEKGKYVELRCDPISGHTALYWYRQSLGQGPEFLIYFQGTGAADDSGLPNDRFFAVRPEGSVSTLKIQRTERGDSAVYLCASSRGSGGASDTQYFGPGTRLTVL.

This chain connects TRBV10-2 to TRBJ1-2, with 9 bases fitting TRBD1. Germline V CDR1 and CDR2: WSHSY, SAAADI. V trimming: 9 bases; J trimming: 2 bases; junction bases outside the gene matches: 10. The CDR3 has 15 amino acids. CDR3 in DNA: TGCGCCAGTGGTGACGGGACAGGGATCAACTATGGCTACACCTTC. It yields the protein CASGDGTGINYGYTF.

This clone was detected a few times. V gene TRBV27 combines with J gene TRBJ2-7; the match to TRBD2 covers 7 bases. The V segment lost 6 bases and the J segment 10 bases; nucleotides outside the gene matches: 6. The CDR3 covers 11 residues. Germline V gene lookup returns CDR1 MNHEY and CDR2 SMNVEV (reference sequence). Written as DNA, the CDR3 is TGTGCCAGCAGGAAAGGGAGGGTTCAGTACTTC. The encoded protein is CASRKGRVQYF.

This chain uses TRBV3-1 (or the pseudogene TRBV3-2) with TRBJ1-2; 8 nucleotides line up with TRBD1. The CDR3 covers 15 residues. Germline V lookup: CDR1 LGHDT, CDR2 YNNKEL (reference sequence). The V gene end was trimmed by 0 bases and the J gene end by 2 bases; junction bases not matched to a gene: 2. In DNA form, the CDR3 reads TGTGCCAGCAGCCAAGATCGACAGGGGAACTATGGCTACACCTTC. Protein product: CASSQDRQGNYGYTF.

Points on this clone: Different DNA sequences within this sample yield the same CDR3. The chain recombines TRBV7-2 with TRBJ1-5; 7 bases are shared with TRBD1. The V segment lost 5 bases and the J segment 1 base; nucleotides outside the gene matches: 5. The CDR3 runs 15 residues. The germline V gene encodes CDR1 SGHTA and CDR2 FQGNSA. DNA for the CDR3: TGTGCCAGCAGCGTAAGACAGGGCAGCAATCAGCCCCAGCATTTT. This sequence encodes CASSVRQGSNQPQHF.

This clone was detected once. V is TRBV3-1 (or the pseudogene TRBV3-2) and J is TRBJ1-2, with TRBD1 as a possible D gene (6 bases). V was shortened by 6 bases and J by 6 bases, with 11 bases between the two germline ends. The V gene's germline CDR1 is LGHDT and CDR2 YNNKEL (reference sequence). The CDR3 loop spans 12 amino acids. The CDR3 loop reads CASRSGGDGYTF. For the CDR3, the DNA is TGTGCCAGCAGGTCGGGGGGCGATGGCTACACCTTC.

The chain has TRBV19 and TRBJ1-4; D uncertain. This CDR3 has 14 amino acids. Per the germline V gene, CDR1 is LNHDA and CDR2 is SQIVND (reference sequence). V lost 3 bases and J 7 bases, leaving 12 bases between the germline ends. Written as DNA, the CDR3 is TGTGCCAGTAGTATTGTTCAGGTTGCTGAAAAACTGTTTTTT. Encoded protein: CASSIVQVAEKLFF. Full variable domain (rest looked up from reference TRBV19 and TRBJ1-4): DGGITQSPKYLFRKEGQNVTLSCEQNLNHDAMYWYRQDPGQGLRLIYYSQIVNDFQKGDIAEGYSVSREKKESFPLTVTSAQKNPTAFYLCASSIVQVAEKLFFGSGTQLSVL.

The V and J genes are TRBV5-1 and TRBJ1-6; 9 bases are shared with TRBD1. The CDR3 spans 15 residues. Germline values: CDR1 SGHRS, CDR2 YFSETQ. V was pared by 0 bases and J by 7 bases, with 2 bases of the junction left unmatched. Here the CDR3 reads CASSLATGGNSPLHF. CDR3 nucleotide sequence: TGCGCCAGCAGCTTGGCCACAGGGGGCAATTCACCCCTCCACTTT.

The rearrangement uses TRBV3-1 (or the pseudogene TRBV3-2) and TRBJ2-1, with 12 bases fitting TRBD2. Germline V gene data show CDR1 as LGHDT and CDR2 as YNNKEL (reference sequence). J gave up 9 bases and V 3 bases, and 12 bases lay outside the gene matches. The CDR3 spans 17 residues. CDR3 sequence: CASSQRTVLAGGVEQFF. The CDR3 DNA reads as TGTGCCAGCAGCCAGAGGACCGTACTAGCGGGAGGCGTTGAGCAGTTCTTC.

The CDR3 coding sequence is TGTGCCAGCAGGGACCTAGGGAGCAACGAGCAGTACTTC. It codes for CASRDLGSNEQYF. The chain couples TRBV3-1 (or the pseudogene TRBV3-2) to TRBJ2-7; tentatively, D is TRBD2 (5 bases). V gave up 6 bases and J gave up 5 bases, with 14 bases separating them. The CDR3 covers 13 residues. Germline V lookup: CDR1 LGHDT, CDR2 YNNKEL (reference sequence).

V and J are TRBV5-6 and TRBJ2-7; 7 bases fit TRBD1. With V trimmed by 0 bases and J by 9 bases, 6 bases remained unmatched. From germline, CDR1 is SGHDT and CDR2 YYEEEE. This CDR3 is 13 amino acids long. The CDR3 region is CASSLVEGARQYF. DNA for the CDR3: TGTGCCAGCAGCTTGGTCGAGGGGGCTCGGCAGTACTTC.

The rearrangement links TRBV11-2 to TRBJ2-1; D might be TRBD2 (5 bases). With 0 bases removed from V and 8 bases from J, the gap between germline ends came to 14 bases. The CDR3 totals 15 residues. Per germline, CDR1 SGHAT and CDR2 FQNNGV. The CDR3 protein is CASSLDSGNGDEQFF. The CDR3 nucleotides read TGTGCCAGCAGCTTAGATTCGGGAAATGGGGATGAGCAGTTCTTC.

V and J are TRBV6-2 or TRBV6-3 and TRBJ1-2; TRBD1 matches at 10 bases. CDR1 is MNHEY and CDR2 is SVGEGT in the germline V gene. V was clipped by 2 bases and J by 0 bases; unmatched bases: 3. This CDR3 region has 16 residues. As DNA, the CDR3 is TGTGCCAGCAGTTACCCGGGACAGGGGACTAACTATGGCTACACCTTC. Protein sequence: CASSYPGQGTNYGYTF.

V and J are TRBV18 and TRBJ1-6, with no clear D. CDR1 and CDR2 (germline): KGHSH, LQKENI. Between the trimmed V and J ends, which lost 1 base and 7 bases, there was a span of 26 bases. CDR3 size: 20 residues. The CDR3 bases are TGTGCCAGCTCACCACGGCCCTATCCAAAGGAGGCGGCAGGAAATTCACCCCTCCACTTT. This encodes CASSPRPYPKEAAGNSPLHF.